The entry that follows covers one T cell receptor beta chain sequence. Antigen unknown. TCRdb recomputed calls from the reads with MiXCR, one row per CDR3 protein. The profile covers some 350,000 distinct CDR3 sequences, with 25% to 35% appearing a single time and around 19% taken by the ten largest. Germline-derived CDR1 and CDR2 are SGHAT and FQNNGV. This CDR3 contains 19 residues. Trimming stripped 1 base from V and 3 bases from J, with 19 bases between. The sample is drawn from a study of T cell repertoires in cytomegalovirus infection. Background on the study: Through public TCR beta signatures, both CMV infection and matching HLA type were indicated.

Broader study findings: HLA-C-restricted CMV clonotypes gave the most frequent clonotype in two of eight donors. Carriage of CMV together with the relevant HLA was identifiable through cumulative public TCR beta family frequency.

The chain uses TRBV11-2 and TRBJ1-6; D is unclear. The source is a human donor in good health (CMV status not recorded). Some clones in this sample may be carry-over from other donors' samples. The sample in question was cultured PBMCs, obtained from culture after CMV antigen stimulation. This CDR3 reads CASSLVRQGLMGYNSPLHF. The DNA for the CDR3 is TGTGCCAGCAGCTTAGTTCGACAAGGACTTATGGGCTATAATTCACCCCTCCACTTT.